This T cell receptor (beta chain) was retrieved from a study of blood T cells in healthy people across ages. A second PCR of 7 to 11 cycles used a sample-barcoded 5' primer and a J-beta primer mix. Every single cDNA molecule received a tag from a template-switch adaptor with 12 random nucleotides. TCRdb fed the 5' RACE reads into MiXCR, producing one record per CDR3 protein. Among around 800,000 distinct CDR3 sequences listed, around half were seen once. Russia was home to the donors, healthy Caucasian individuals aged roughly 6 to 100. Germline CDR1 is SGHNT and CDR2 is YENEEA. The length of the CDR3 is 14 residues. The V end lost 1 base, the J end lost 9 bases, and 13 bases lay between the germline ends. To note about this clonotype: Its cognate antigen is unknown.

Study results and caveats: Long-lived donors had more naive CD4+ cells and higher diversity than aged donors.

The receptor's source is a man at least 80 years old in good health. The source material was blood. The V gene is TRBV11-3, the J gene TRBJ2-1; the D gene is possibly TRBD1 (6 bases). In DNA form, the CDR3 reads TGTGCCAGCAGCTTAGGGGGGCTAGCCGGTGAGCAGTTCTTC. Translating it yields CASSLGGLAGEQFF.